The 10 T cell receptor beta chains reported below all come from one sample, sequenced in a study of Ad26.COV2.S vaccination and SARS-CoV-2 variants. Treatment noted: around 19 received Ad26.COV2.S at low or high dose, single or two shots; about 5 received placebo; per-sample allocation not given. Each sample was drawn 63 days after the first injection (of vaccine or placebo). Data came from immunoSEQ multiplex PCR; TCRdb stores just in-frame clones and leaves some out. The sample contains about 680,000 clones, around 89% of which appear only once. Sample: peripheral blood, taken in a trial of Ad26.COV2.S vaccine versus placebo. These receptors were obtained from a person between 18 and 60 years old who received the Ad26.COV2.S COVID-19 vaccine or a placebo.

The chain couples TRBV27 to TRBJ1-2, with 8 positions matching TRBD1. CDR1 is MNHEY and CDR2 is SMNVEV in the germline V gene (reference sequence). With V trimmed by 5 bases and J by 4 bases, 9 bases remained unmatched. The CDR3 length is 15 residues. The CDR3 DNA sequence: TGTGCCAGCAGTCCCAGGGGGCTTCCCCTCTATGGCTACACCTTC. Protein sequence: CASSPRGLPLYGYTF.

The J gene is TRBJ1-5, the V gene TRBV27, with a tentative D call TRBD1 (5 bases). Germline CDR1 and CDR2: MNHEY and SMNVEV (reference sequence). This CDR3 has 12 amino acids. Trimming stripped 5 bases from V and 11 bases from J, with 13 bases between. The CDR3, as DNA: TGTGCCAGCAGTCCCCCCCTAGGGGCCCAGCATTTT. This encodes CASSPPLGAQHF.

The count of this clone is one. V usage is TRBV10-2 and J usage is TRBJ2-1, with D possibly being TRBD1 or TRBD2 (5 bases each). This CDR3 has 13 residues. Trimming stripped 6 bases from V and 8 bases from J, with 14 bases between. Germline CDR1 is WSHSY and CDR2 is SAAADI. CDR3 protein: CASRAGAPDEQFF. CDR3 nucleotides: TGCGCCAGCAGAGCCGGGGCCCCCGATGAGCAGTTCTTC.

This sequence joins TRBV7-2 and TRBJ2-5, with D unclear. V lost 5 bases, J lost 1 base, and 11 bases lay in between. CDR3 length equals 14 residues. Germline CDR1 reads SGHTA; CDR2 reads FQGNSA. Here the CDR3 DNA reads TGTGCCAGCAGCCCGACAACTTTCCAAGAGACCCAGTACTTC. The encoded protein is CASSPTTFQETQYF. Combining the CDR3 with reference TRBV7-2 and TRBJ2-5 gives the whole variable domain GAGVSQSPSNKVTEKGKDVELRCDPISGHTALYWYRQSLGQGLEFLIYFQGNSAPDKSGLPSDRFSAERTGGSVSTLTIQRTQQEDSAVYLCASSPTTFQETQYFGPGTRLLVL.

DNA for the CDR3: TGTGCCAGCTGTTTTCTGACCCAGTACTTC. Translation: CASCFLTQYF. The chain links TRBV2 to TRBJ2-5; D is unresolved. V was cut by 8 bases and J by 7 bases, with 8 bases left in between. The CDR3 consists of 10 residues. Germline-derived CDR1 and CDR2 are SNHLY and FYNNEI.

A remark on this clone: This sample includes further DNA sequences coding for the same CDR3. CDR3 region: CASSLERGPYEQYF. CDR3 coding DNA: TGTGCCAGCAGCTTAGAAAGGGGTCCCTACGAGCAGTACTTC. The chain is built from TRBV11-2 and TRBJ2-7; weak D call: TRBD1 (5 bases). Germline V lookup: CDR1 SGHAT, CDR2 FQNNGV. The CDR3 consists of 14 residues. With 0 bases removed from V and 2 bases from J, the gap between germline ends came to 8 bases.

The genes are TRBV5-6 and TRBJ1-2; possible D gene TRBD1, 6 bases. The V gene lost 2 bases and the J gene lost 7 bases, with 18 bases spanning the gap. The CDR3 runs 15 residues. Looked up from germline, CDR1 is SGHDT and CDR2 is YYEEEE. The CDR3 coding sequence is TGTGCCAGCAGCTTTTATGGACCAGGGGCTGGTGGCTACACCTTC. Translated, it gives CASSFYGPGAGGYTF.

The chain is built from TRBV5-1 and TRBJ1-1; perhaps TRBD1 as D (6 bases). V shed 2 bases and J shed 3 bases, with 11 bases lying between them. The CDR3 has 14 amino acids. Germline CDR1 SGHRS, CDR2 YFSETQ. CDR3 loop: CASSLSTGHTEAFF. The DNA for the CDR3 is TGCGCCAGCAGCTTATCTACAGGGCACACTGAAGCTTTCTTT.

The chain joins TRBV6-5 to TRBJ2-1, with TRBD1 matching 7 bases. This CDR3 region has 16 residues. The V segment lost 2 bases and the J segment 8 bases; nucleotides outside the gene matches: 12. Germline V gives CDR1 MNHEY, CDR2 SVGAGI. CDR3 sequence (DNA): TGTGCCAGCAGTTACACCTTGGGACAGACAGACGATGAGCAGTTCTTC. It encodes CASSYTLGQTDDEQFF.

This chain joins TRBV27 and TRBJ2-1, with 7 bases that match TRBD1. This CDR3 comprises 13 residues. Germline trimming cut 8 bases from V and 2 bases from J; bases unmatched to any gene: 3. Germline V CDR1 and CDR2: MNHEY, SMNVEV (reference sequence). This CDR3 is CASRDSTYNEQFF. CDR3 coding DNA: TGTGCCAGCCGGGACAGCACCTACAATGAGCAGTTCTTC.